These 7 T cell receptor beta chains came from one sample sequenced in a study of PD-1 blockade in classical Hodgkin lymphoma. Sequenced by immunoSEQ multiplex PCR; TCRdb stores in-frame clones only, minus some. The data hold about 47,000 clones, with 70% to 80% observed a single time. The time point: cycle 4 day 1 (C4D1), after more than five weeks of nivolumab. Every patient was affected by relapse after autologous stem cell transplantation, while exposure to brentuximab vedotin was not uniform. Specimen: peripheral blood mononuclear cells (PBMCs), collected before the fourth cycle of nivolumab. The source is a human donor with classical Hodgkin lymphoma.

Note on this clone: An end of the junction does not agree with germline; a read error may underlie this. V gene TRBV18 combines with J gene TRBJ1-1; 7 nucleotides line up with TRBD1. This CDR3 spans 15 amino acids. Germline CDR1 and CDR2: KGHSH and LQKENI. The CDR3 region has the DNA TGTGCCAGCTCACCCCTAACGACAGGGAACTCTGAAGCTTTCTTT. Translation: CASSPLTTGNSEAFF. The full variable domain, completed using reference TRBV18 and TRBJ1-1, is NAGVMQNPRHLVRRRGQEARLRCSPMKGHSHVYWYRQLPEEGLKFMVYLQKENIIDESGMPKERFSAEFPKEGPSILRIQQVVRGDSAAYFCASSPLTTGNSEAFFGQGTRLTVV.

The V gene is TRBV27, the J gene TRBJ2-3; no clear D. V lost 6 bases and J 0 bases, leaving 13 bases between the germline ends. This CDR3 is 15 amino acids long. Per germline, CDR1 MNHEY and CDR2 SMNVEV (reference sequence). The CDR3 DNA reads TGTGCCAGCAGCCTGCTGGTCGGGAGCACAGATACGCAGTATTTT. Translating gives CASSLLVGSTDTQYF.

The CDR3 spells CASSSPRGEYEQYF. The CDR3 DNA is TGTGCCAGCAGTTCCCCGAGGGGGGAGTACGAGCAGTACTTC. The V gene is TRBV6-5, the J gene TRBJ2-7; the D call may be TRBD1 or TRBD2 (6 bases each). This CDR3 has 14 residues. Looked up from germline, CDR1 is MNHEY and CDR2 is SVGAGI. Trimming removed 4 bases from V and 4 bases from J, with 14 bases in between.

The J gene is TRBJ1-5, the V gene TRBV18, with D possibly matching TRBD1 (5 bases). Germline-derived CDR1 and CDR2 are KGHSH and LQKENI. CDR3 length: 12 amino acids. The V end lost 6 bases, the J end lost 4 bases, and 7 bases lay between the germline ends. The CDR3 reads CASSGQNQPQHF. The CDR3 coding sequence is TGTGCCAGCTCCGGACAAAATCAGCCCCAGCATTTT.

The CDR3 sequence is CASSVVGGLAGGRTDTQYF. The CDR3 DNA sequence: TGTGCCAGCAGCGTAGTAGGGGGACTAGCGGGGGGCCGAACAGATACGCAGTATTTT. The gene calls are TRBV9 and TRBJ2-3, with TRBD2 matching 15 bases. J was trimmed by 3 bases and V by 0 bases; bases with no gene match: 8. This CDR3 has 19 residues. Germline-derived CDR1 and CDR2 are SGDLS and YYNGEE. The whole variable domain, filled in from reference TRBV9 and TRBJ2-3, reads DSGVTQTPKHLITATGQRVTLRCSPRSGDLSVYWYQQSLDQGLQFLIQYYNGEERAKGNILERFSAQQFPDLHSELNLSSLELGDSALYFCASSVVGGLAGGRTDTQYFGPGTRLTVL.

The chain links TRBV2 to TRBJ1-5, with D possibly TRBD1 on 5 matching bases. The CDR3 runs to 15 residues. Trimming took 5 bases from V and 4 from J, leaving 15 bases between them. Germline CDR1 reads SNHLY; CDR2 reads FYNNEI. The CDR3 DNA sequence: TGTGCCAGCAGTACCCACGGGACGCATAATCAGCCCCAGCATTTT. Residues: CASSTHGTHNQPQHF.

This chain uses TRBV5-4 with TRBJ2-2; D gene unclear. Per the germline V gene, CDR1 is SGHNT and CDR2 is YYREEE (reference sequence). Deletions cut 0 bases from V and 1 base from J, with 10 bases between. The length of the CDR3 is 16 residues. CDR3 protein: CASSLAPTLNTGELFF. The CDR3 DNA reads as TGTGCCAGCAGCTTGGCCCCTACCCTGAACACCGGGGAGCTGTTTTTT.